This T cell receptor beta chain stems from a study of cytomegalovirus exposure and HLA in healthy donors (dated by TCRdb to the late 2010s). A note on the overall study: According to a later analysis, one platform produced both the roughly 110 validation repertoires and the 666 repertoires of the first cohort. The study aimed to test whether signatures of past pathogen exposure could be identified by cataloging public T cell receptors. Besides the first cohort of roughly 700 subjects, a separate validation cohort made up of 120 different subjects was used. The study combined high-throughput TCR immunosequencing, statistical association of individual TCRs with disease status, and machine learning to predict cytomegalovirus infection status. Broader findings and caveats from the paper: The authors suggested that the approach could potentially be extended to other disease states and immunological phenotypes. In a later analysis, TCRs clustered in the first cohort were found to also tend to co-occur in the roughly 130 validation repertoires, with 85% to 95% of cluster scores above 0. Cytomegalovirus status was reported to be diagnosed by the classifier with high specificity and sensitivity in both the original and validation cohorts. A few of the identified cytomegalovirus-associated TCR beta chains were confirmed in vitro to be specific for cytomegalovirus antigens. A later analysis had no HLA typing for the validation cohort, so co-occurrence there was scored across all 110 or so repertoires. The study listed approximately 160 TCR beta chains as associated with cytomegalovirus. Most TCR sequences were observed very rarely across donors, whereas some public TCRs were present in many individuals.

A word on this clone: There is no known antigen for this receptor. Per-base qualities were not stored, and no clone one base away is much larger.

Inclusive of the bounding cysteine and phenylalanine, the CDR3 is 15 residues long. Of all the DNA, just the CDR3 is kept, 45 bases in frame from base 1. Sequences LNHDA (CDR1) and SQIVND (CDR2) are obtained from the germline V gene (reference sequence). From V the trimming removes 2 bases and from J it removes 3 bases, while the gene matches leave 4 bases of the junction unaccounted for. Receptors were amplified or captured by the immunoSEQ multiplex PCR assay. The original pipeline was this. A statistical classification framework was built to diagnose cytomegalovirus status from the catalog of TCR beta chain sequences. Imported from immuneACCESS, the table was reduced by TCRdb to in-frame sequences with V and J called. These copies leave out some clones; in studies compared against another copy, an unresolved V gene accounts for under half, and the cause of the remainder is not known. The DNA was the basis for D and trimming; V, J and clone size are from that table. The sample has around 140,000 clones on record, approximately 86% of them singletons. Of the sample, just over 8.5% is held by the ten largest clones.

The donors belonged to the validation cohort of 120 subjects, which was separate from the roughly 670-subject first cohort. The sequence links TRBV19 to TRBJ2-7, and TRBD1 matches 10 of the central bases. The sequence derives from a man younger than 30 in good health and CMV-seropositive. The sequenced sample was PBMCs. The CDR3 is CASSISDRGFYEQYF. The nucleotides are TGTGCCAGTAGTATATCGGACAGGGGGTTCTACGAGCAGTACTTC.